Described below is a single T cell receptor beta chain sequence and its context. Its antigen remains unknown. Repertoires were generated with immunoSEQ multiplex PCR, while TCRdb's copy carries only in-frame clones and drops some. The repertoire holds about 3,200 clones, with around nine tenths as singletons. This sample is drawn from a study of STAT3 mutations in large granular lymphocyte leukemia. From germline, CDR1 is MNHEY and CDR2 SVGAGI. The CDR3 has 15 residues. Trimming pared 8 bases from V and 8 bases from J, leaving 25 bases between. Study conclusions and caveats: Every T-LGLL patient had at least one immunodominant TCRbeta clonotype.

The receptor was derived from a man aged 40-49 years with T-cell large granular lymphocyte leukemia. Some clones in this sample may be carry-over from other donors' samples. The chain has TRBV6-5 and TRBJ2-7; D perhaps matches TRBD2 (6 bases). Sequenced sample: peripheral blood mononuclear cells. Here the CDR3 reads CASSLTGEHSQKQYF. The CDR3 DNA reads TGTGCCAGCTCCCTCACGGGGGAACATAGCCAGAAGCAGTACTTC.